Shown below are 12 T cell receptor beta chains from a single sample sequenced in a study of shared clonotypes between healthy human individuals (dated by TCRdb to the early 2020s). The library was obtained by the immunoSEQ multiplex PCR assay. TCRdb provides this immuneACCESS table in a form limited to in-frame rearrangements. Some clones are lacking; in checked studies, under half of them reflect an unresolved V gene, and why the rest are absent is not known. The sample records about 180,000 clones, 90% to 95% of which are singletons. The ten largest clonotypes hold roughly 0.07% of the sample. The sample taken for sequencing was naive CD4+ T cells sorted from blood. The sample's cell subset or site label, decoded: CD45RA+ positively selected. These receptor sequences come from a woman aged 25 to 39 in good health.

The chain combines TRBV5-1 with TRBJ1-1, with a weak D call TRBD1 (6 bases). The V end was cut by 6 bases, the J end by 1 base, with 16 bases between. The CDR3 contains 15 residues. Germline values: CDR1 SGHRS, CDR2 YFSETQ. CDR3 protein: CASIGGLSANTEAFF. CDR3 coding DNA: TGCGCCAGCATCGGGGGCCTATCCGCGAACACTGAAGCTTTCTTT.

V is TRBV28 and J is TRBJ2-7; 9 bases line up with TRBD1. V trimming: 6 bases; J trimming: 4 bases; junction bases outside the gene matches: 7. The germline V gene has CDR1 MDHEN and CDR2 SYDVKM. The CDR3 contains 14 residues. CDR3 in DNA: TGTGCCAGCAGGGGGACAGGGCTGAGATACGAGCAGTACTTC. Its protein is CASRGTGLRYEQYF.

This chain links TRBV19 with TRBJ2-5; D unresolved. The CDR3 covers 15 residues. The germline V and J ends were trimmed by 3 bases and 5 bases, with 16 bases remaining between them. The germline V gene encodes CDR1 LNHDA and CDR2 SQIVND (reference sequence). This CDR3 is CASSIPLAARETQYF. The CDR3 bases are TGTGCCAGTAGTATCCCCCTCGCGGCTAGGGAGACCCAGTACTTC. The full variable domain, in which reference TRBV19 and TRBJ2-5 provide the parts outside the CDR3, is DGGITQSPKYLFRKEGQNVTLSCEQNLNHDAMYWYRQDPGQGLRLIYYSQIVNDFQKGDIAEGYSVSREKKESFPLTVTSAQKNPTAFYLCASSIPLAARETQYFGPGTRLLVL.

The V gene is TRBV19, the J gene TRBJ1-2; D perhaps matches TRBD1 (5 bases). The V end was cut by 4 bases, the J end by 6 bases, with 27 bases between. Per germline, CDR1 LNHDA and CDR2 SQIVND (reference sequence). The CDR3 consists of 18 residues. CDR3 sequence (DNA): TGTGCCAGTAGTACTCGCTCCCTACGTAGGACACCTCCTGATGGCTACACCTTC. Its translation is CASSTRSLRRTPPDGYTF.

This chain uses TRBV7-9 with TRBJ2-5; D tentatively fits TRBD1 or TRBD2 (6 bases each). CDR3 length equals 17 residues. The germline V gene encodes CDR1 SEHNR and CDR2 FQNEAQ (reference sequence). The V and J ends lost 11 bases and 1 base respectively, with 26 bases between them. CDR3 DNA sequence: TGTGCCCAGTCCTTGAGGAGGGGGACTTCCTTCCAAGAGACCCAGTACTTC. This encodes CAQSLRRGTSFQETQYF. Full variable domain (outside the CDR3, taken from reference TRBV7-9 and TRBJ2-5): DTGVSQNPRHKITKRGQNVTFRCDPISEHNRLYWYRQTLGQGPEFLTYFQNEAQLEKSRLLSDRFSAERPKGSFSTLEIQRTEQGDSAMYLCAQSLRRGTSFQETQYFGPGTRLLVL.

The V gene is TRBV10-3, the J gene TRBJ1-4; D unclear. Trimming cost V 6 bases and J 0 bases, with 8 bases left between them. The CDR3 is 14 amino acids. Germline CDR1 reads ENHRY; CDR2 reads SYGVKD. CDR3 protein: CAISDHPTNEKLFF. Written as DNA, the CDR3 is TGTGCCATCAGCGACCATCCAACTAATGAAAAACTGTTTTTT.

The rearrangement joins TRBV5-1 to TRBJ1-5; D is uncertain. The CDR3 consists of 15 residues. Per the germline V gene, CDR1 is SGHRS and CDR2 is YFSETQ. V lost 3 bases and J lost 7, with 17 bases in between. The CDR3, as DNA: TGCGCCAGCAGCTATGACCCAGGTTCAGGCCAGCCCCAGCATTTT. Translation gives CASSYDPGSGQPQHF.

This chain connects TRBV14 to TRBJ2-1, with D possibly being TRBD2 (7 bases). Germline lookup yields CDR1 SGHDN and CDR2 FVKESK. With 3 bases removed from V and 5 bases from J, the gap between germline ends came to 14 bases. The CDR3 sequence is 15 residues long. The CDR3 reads CASSHLTGGNNEQFF. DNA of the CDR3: TGTGCCAGCAGCCATCTGACGGGGGGCAACAATGAGCAGTTCTTC.

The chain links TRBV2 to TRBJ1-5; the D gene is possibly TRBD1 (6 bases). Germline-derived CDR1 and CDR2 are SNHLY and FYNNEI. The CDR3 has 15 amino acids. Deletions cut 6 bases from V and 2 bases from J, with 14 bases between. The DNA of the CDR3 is TGTGCCAGCAGCCAACAGGGTACGGGCAATCAGCCCCAGCATTTT. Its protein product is CASSQQGTGNQPQHF.

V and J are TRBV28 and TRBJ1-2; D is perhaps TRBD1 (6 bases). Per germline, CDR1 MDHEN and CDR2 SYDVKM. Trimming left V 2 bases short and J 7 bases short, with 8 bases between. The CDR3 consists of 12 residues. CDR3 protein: CASSLGGPGYTF. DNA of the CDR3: TGTGCCAGCAGTTTAGGGGGGCCTGGCTACACCTTC.

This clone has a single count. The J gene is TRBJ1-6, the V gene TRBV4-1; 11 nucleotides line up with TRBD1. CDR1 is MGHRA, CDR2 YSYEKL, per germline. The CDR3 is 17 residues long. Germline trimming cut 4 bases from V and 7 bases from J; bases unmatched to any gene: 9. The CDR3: CASSPPPGTGGNSPLHF. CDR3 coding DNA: TGCGCCAGCAGCCCACCGCCGGGGACAGGGGGAAATTCACCCCTCCACTTT.

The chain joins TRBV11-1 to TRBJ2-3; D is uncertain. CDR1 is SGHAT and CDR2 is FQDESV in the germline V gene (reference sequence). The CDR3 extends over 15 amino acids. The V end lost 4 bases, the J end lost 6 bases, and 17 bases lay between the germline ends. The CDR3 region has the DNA TGTGCCAGCAGCTCTCAGCGCGGTTCGAAGGATACGCAGTATTTT. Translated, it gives CASSSQRGSKDTQYF.